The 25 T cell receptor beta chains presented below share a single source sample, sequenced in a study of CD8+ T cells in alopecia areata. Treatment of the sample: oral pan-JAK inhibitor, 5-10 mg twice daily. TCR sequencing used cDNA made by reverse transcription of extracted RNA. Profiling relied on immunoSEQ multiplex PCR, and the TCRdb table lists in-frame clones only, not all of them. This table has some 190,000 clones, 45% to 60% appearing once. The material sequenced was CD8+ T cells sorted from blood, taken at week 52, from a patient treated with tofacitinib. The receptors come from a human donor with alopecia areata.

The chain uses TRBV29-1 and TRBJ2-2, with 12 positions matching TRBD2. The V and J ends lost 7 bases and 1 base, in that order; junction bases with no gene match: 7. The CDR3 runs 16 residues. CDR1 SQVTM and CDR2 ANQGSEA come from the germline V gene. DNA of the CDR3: TGCAGCGCTGGGGAGACTAGCGGGGGGAACACCGGGGAGCTGTTTTTT. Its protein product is CSAGETSGGNTGELFF.

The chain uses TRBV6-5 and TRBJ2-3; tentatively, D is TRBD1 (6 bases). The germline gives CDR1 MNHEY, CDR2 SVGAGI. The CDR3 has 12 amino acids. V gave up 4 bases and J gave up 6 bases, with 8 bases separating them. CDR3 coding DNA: TGTGCCAGCAGTTCTCAGGGGGATACGCAGTATTTT. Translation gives CASSSQGDTQYF.

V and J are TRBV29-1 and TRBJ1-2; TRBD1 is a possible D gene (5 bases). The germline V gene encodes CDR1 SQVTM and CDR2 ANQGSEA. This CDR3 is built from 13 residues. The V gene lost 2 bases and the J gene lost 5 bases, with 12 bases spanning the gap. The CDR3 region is CSVEFGTAYGYTF. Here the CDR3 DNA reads TGCAGCGTTGAATTCGGGACGGCTTATGGCTACACCTTC.

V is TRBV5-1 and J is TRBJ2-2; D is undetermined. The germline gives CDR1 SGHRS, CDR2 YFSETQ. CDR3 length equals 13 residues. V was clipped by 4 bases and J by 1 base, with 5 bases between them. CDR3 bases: TGCGCCAGCAGCCCAGAGAACACCGGGGAGCTGTTTTTT. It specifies CASSPENTGELFF.

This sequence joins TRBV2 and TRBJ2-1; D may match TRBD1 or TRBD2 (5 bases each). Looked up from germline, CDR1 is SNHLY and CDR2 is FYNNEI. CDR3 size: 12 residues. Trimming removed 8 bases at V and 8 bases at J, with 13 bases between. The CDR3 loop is CASRWDVDEQFF. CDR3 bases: TGTGCCAGCCGGTGGGACGTCGATGAGCAGTTCTTC.

CDR3 in amino acids: CASSLAGTVAEQYF. The CDR3 coding sequence is TGTGCCAGCAGCTTAGCGGGGACAGTGGCCGAGCAGTACTTC. This sequence joins TRBV7-2 and TRBJ2-7; 7 bases are shared with TRBD1. The germline gives CDR1 SGHTA, CDR2 FQGNSA. The CDR3 is made up of 14 amino acids. V trimming: 0 bases; J trimming: 6 bases; junction bases outside the gene matches: 5.

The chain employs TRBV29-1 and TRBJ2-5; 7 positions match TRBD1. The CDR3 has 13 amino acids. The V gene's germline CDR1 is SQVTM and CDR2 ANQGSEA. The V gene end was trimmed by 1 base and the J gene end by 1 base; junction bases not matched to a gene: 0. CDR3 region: CSVEGTGQETQYF. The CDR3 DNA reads TGCAGCGTTGAAGGGACAGGCCAAGAGACCCAGTACTTC.

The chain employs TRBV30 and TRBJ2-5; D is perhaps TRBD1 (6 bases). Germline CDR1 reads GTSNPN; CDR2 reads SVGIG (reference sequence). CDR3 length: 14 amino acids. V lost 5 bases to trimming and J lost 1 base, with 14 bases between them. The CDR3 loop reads CAWAGRGTQETQYF. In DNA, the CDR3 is TGTGCCTGGGCGGGCAGGGGAACCCAAGAGACCCAGTACTTC.

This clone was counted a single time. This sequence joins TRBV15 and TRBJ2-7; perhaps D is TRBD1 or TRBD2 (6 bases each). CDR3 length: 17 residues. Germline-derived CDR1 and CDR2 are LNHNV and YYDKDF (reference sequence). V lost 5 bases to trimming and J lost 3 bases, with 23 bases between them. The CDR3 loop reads CATSQGATGAANYEQYF. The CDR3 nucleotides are TGTGCCACCAGCCAAGGCGCCACGGGGGCCGCGAACTACGAGCAGTACTTC.

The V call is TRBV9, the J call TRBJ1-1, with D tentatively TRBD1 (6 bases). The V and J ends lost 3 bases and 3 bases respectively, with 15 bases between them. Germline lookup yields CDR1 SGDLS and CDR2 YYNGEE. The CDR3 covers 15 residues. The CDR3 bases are TGTGCCAGCAGCGAAAACAGGGATAAAGACACTGAAGCTTTCTTT. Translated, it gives CASSENRDKDTEAFF.

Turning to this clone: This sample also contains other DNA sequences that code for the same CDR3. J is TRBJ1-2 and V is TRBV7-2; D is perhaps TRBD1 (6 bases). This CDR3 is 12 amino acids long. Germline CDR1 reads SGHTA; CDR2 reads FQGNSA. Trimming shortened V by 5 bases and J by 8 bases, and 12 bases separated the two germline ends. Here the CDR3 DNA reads TGTGCCAGCAGCCCCGGGGGCGGGGGCTACACCTTC. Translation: CASSPGGGGYTF.

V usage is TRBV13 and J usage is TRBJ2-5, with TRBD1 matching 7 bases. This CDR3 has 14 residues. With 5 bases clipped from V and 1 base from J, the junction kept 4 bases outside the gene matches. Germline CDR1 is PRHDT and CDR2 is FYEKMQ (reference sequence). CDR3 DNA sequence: TGTGCCAGCAGCCCACGGGACAGCCAAGAGACCCAGTACTTC. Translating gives CASSPRDSQETQYF.

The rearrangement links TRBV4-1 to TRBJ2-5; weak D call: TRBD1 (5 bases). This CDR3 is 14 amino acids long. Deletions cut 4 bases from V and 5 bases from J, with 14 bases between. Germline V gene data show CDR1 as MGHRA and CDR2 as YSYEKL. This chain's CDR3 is CASSRQGMKETQYF. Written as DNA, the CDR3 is TGCGCCAGCAGCCGGCAGGGAATGAAGGAGACCCAGTACTTC.

CDR3 bases: TGTGCCAGCAAGACAGGGGGCTATGGCTACACCTTC. This sequence encodes CASKTGGYGYTF. The chain recombines TRBV9 with TRBJ1-2; 9 bases fit TRBD1. In germline, CDR1 is SGDLS, CDR2 YYNGEE. This CDR3 has 12 amino acids. Losses at the gene ends were 6 bases for V and 4 bases for J; bases not matched to a gene: 1.

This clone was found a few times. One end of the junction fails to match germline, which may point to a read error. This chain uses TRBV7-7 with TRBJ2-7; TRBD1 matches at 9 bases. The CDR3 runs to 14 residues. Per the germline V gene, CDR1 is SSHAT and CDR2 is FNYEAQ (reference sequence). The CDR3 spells CASSLGQGNYEQYF. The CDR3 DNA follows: TGTGCTAGCAGCTTAGGACAGGGGAATTACGAGCAGTACTTC.

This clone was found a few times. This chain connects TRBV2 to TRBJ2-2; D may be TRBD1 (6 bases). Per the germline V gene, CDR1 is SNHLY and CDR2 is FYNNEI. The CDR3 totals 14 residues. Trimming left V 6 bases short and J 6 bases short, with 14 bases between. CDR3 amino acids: CASRKQGGPGELFF. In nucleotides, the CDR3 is TGTGCCAGCAGAAAACAAGGGGGTCCCGGGGAGCTGTTTTTT.

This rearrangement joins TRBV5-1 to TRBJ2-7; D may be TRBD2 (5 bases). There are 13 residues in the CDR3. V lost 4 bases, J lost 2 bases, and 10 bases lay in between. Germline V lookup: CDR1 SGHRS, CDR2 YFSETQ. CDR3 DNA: TGCGCCAGCAGCGCCGACGGGACCTACGAGCAGTACTTC. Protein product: CASSADGTYEQYF.

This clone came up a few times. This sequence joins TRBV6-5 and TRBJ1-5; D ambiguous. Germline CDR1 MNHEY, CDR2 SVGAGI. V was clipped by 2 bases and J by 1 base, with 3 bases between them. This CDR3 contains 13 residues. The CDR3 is CASSYDSNQPQHF. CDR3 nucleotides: TGTGCCAGCAGTTACGACAGCAATCAGCCCCAGCATTTT.

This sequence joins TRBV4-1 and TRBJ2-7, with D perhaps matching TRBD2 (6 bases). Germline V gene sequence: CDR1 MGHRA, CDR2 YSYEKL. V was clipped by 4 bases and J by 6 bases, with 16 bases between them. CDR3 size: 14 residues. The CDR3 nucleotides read TGCGCCAGCAGCCGCGGGAAGGATTGGAGCGAGCAGTACTTC. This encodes CASSRGKDWSEQYF.

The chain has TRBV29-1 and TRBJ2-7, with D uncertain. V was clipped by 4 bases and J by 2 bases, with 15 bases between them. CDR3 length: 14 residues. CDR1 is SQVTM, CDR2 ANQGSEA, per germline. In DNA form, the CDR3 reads TGCAGCGTTGTTTTCTCGACGGCCCCCTACGAGCAGTACTTC. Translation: CSVVFSTAPYEQYF.

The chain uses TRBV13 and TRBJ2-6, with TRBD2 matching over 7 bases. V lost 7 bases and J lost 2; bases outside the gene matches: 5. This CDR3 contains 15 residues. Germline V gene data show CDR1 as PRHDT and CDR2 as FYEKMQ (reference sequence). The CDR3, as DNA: TGTGCCAGCATCCCGGGGGGAACTGGGGCCAACGTCCTGACTTTC. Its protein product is CASIPGGTGANVLTF. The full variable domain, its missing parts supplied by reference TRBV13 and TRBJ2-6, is AAGVIQSPRHLIKEKRETATLKCYPIPRHDTVYWYQQGPGQDPQFLISFYEKMQSDKGSIPDRFSAQQFSDYHSELNMSSLELGDSALYFCASIPGGTGANVLTFGAGSRLTVL.

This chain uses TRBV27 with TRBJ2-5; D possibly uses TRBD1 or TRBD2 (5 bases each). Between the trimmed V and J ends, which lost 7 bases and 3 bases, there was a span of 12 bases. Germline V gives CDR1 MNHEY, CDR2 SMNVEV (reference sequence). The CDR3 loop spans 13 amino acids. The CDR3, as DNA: TGTGCCAGCACCGGGGCCGGGGAAGAGACCCAGTACTTC. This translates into CASTGAGEETQYF.

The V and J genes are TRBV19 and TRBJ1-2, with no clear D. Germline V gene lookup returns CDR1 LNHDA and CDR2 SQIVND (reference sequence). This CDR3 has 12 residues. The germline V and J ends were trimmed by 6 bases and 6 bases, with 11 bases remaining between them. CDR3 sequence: CASSPRSDGYTF. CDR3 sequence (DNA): TGTGCCAGTAGCCCCAGGAGTGATGGCTACACCTTC.

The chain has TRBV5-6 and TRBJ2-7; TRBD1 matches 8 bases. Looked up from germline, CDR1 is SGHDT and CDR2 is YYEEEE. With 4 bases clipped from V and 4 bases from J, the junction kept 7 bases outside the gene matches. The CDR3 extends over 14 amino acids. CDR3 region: CASSPQGVAYEQYF. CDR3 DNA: TGTGCCAGCAGCCCACAGGGGGTTGCTTACGAGCAGTACTTC.

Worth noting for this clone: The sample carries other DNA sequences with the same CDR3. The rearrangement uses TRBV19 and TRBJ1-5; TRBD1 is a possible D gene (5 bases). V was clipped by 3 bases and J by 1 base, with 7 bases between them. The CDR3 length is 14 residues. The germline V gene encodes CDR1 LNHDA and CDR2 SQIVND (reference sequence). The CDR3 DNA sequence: TGTGCCAGTAGTATTAGGGACAGCAATCAGCCCCAGCATTTT. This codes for CASSIRDSNQPQHF. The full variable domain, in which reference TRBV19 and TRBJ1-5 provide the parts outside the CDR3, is DGGITQSPKYLFRKEGQNVTLSCEQNLNHDAMYWYRQDPGQGLRLIYYSQIVNDFQKGDIAEGYSVSREKKESFPLTVTSAQKNPTAFYLCASSIRDSNQPQHFGDGTRLSIL.